The 7 T cell receptor beta chains listed next were all sequenced from one sample in a study of OX40 agonist ivuxolimab in advanced cancers. Only in-frame clones appear in the TCRdb table, and some are missing; sequencing was by immunoSEQ multiplex PCR. Of around 76,000 clones listed, roughly 90% are singletons. The source material was CD4+ or CD8+ T cells sorted from blood, sampled in a trial of the OX40 agonist ivuxolimab. All receptors derive from an adult with an advanced solid tumor such as melanoma, head and neck, liver or kidney cancer.

The rearrangement uses TRBV2 and TRBJ1-1; D gene unclear. CDR1 is SNHLY and CDR2 is FYNNEI in the germline V gene. The CDR3 has 11 amino acids. V was clipped by 6 bases and J by 6 bases, with 8 bases between them. The CDR3 DNA is TGTGCCAGCAGGGTTGTTGCTGAAGCTTTCTTT. Its translation: CASRVVAEAFF.

This chain connects TRBV7-2 to TRBJ2-3; 8 bases line up with TRBD2. The CDR3 spans 15 residues. V trimming: 6 bases; J trimming: 0 bases; junction bases outside the gene matches: 5. Germline CDR1 is SGHTA and CDR2 is FQGNSA. CDR3 loop: CASRRAGGSTDTQYF. Here the CDR3 DNA reads TGTGCCAGCAGGAGGGCGGGAGGCAGCACAGATACGCAGTATTTT.

The gene calls are TRBV18 and TRBJ2-7; 8 nucleotides align to TRBD1. Losses at the gene ends were 2 bases for V and 3 bases for J; bases not matched to a gene: 3. CDR1 and CDR2 from the germline V gene are KGHSH and LQKENI. The CDR3 consists of 14 residues. The CDR3: CASSPSDRVYEQYF. DNA for the CDR3: TGTGCCAGCTCACCATCGGACAGGGTCTACGAGCAGTACTTC.

The chain has TRBV28 and TRBJ2-7; the match to TRBD1 covers 12 bases. The J segment lost 4 bases and the V segment lost 6 bases, leaving 7 bases of the junction unmatched. CDR1 MDHEN and CDR2 SYDVKM come from the germline V gene. The CDR3 is 15 residues long. This chain's CDR3 is CASSPGGQGAYEQYF. The CDR3 coding sequence is TGTGCCAGCAGCCCGGGGGGACAGGGGGCTTACGAGCAGTACTTC.

V usage is TRBV21-1 and J usage is TRBJ1-1; the table's D call, TRBD1, was not checked against the DNA. TRBV21-1 is given as a pseudogene. This CDR3 has 15 residues. The CDR3 reads CASSPQGDMNTEAFF. For the CDR3, the DNA is TGTGCCAGCAGCCCTCAAGGGGACATGAACACTGAAGCTTTCTTT.

The chain recombines TRBV28 with TRBJ2-7, with D maybe TRBD2 (6 bases). The germline CDR1 and CDR2 sequences are MDHEN and SYDVKM. The CDR3 has 13 residues. V lost 3 bases and J 3 bases, leaving 9 bases between the germline ends. The CDR3 DNA is TGTGCCAGCAGTTTGGCTAGCGTCTACGAGCAGTACTTC. It translates to CASSLASVYEQYF.

This chain connects TRBV6-5 to TRBJ2-7; D is unresolved. This CDR3 spans 15 amino acids. V was cut by 0 bases and J by 4 bases, with 13 bases left in between. Germline CDR1 reads MNHEY; CDR2 reads SVGAGI. The CDR3 nucleotides are TGTGCCAGCAGTTACTCGTTCGGATCCACTTACGAGCAGTACTTC. Translating it yields CASSYSFGSTYEQYF.